The rows below give T cell receptor beta chains drawn from one sample of a study of blood T cell repertoires in COVID-19. Using immunoSEQ multiplex PCR, the repertoire was profiled, and TCRdb retains in-frame clones only, with some absent. Found here are 300,000 to 350,000 clones, 90% of them singletons; the top ten hold roughly 1%. Sequencing used peripheral blood. These receptors were collected from a woman between 40 and 50 years old with COVID-19, enrolled during active disease. The CDR3 runs from the conserved cysteine through the conserved F or W. The D gene is left open where the match is weak. Clone size is stated in some rows and not others, as once, few, many or a class when expanded.

TRBJ2-7 TRBV6-5 NA TRBD2 TGTGCCAGCAGTCGGGGGGAGGGGTCGTACGAGCAGTACTTC CASSRGEGSYEQYF
TRBJ1-4 TRBV9 NA NA TGTGCCAGCAGCGTAAGGGGTGGGGTCCTTAGGAGTGAAAAACTGTTTTTT CASSVRGGVLRSEKLFF
TRBJ2-3 TRBV4-3 NA TRBD2 TGCGCCAGCAGCCTTAGCGGGGGCCTTAGCACAGATACGCAGTATTTT CASSLSGGLSTDTQYF
TRBJ1-2 TRBV11-2 NA NA TGTGCCAGCAGCTTAGTCTACAGGGAGTCCTATGGCTACACCTTC CASSLVYRESYGYTF
TRBJ2-5 TRBV11-2 NA NA TGTGCCAGCAGCTCCGGGACAAGAACTCAAGAGACCCAGTACTTC CASSSGTRTQETQYF
TRBJ2-5 TRBV5-5 NA NA TGTGCCAGCTACAGGGCGGTGGAGACCCAGTACTTC CASYRAVETQYF
TRBJ2-1 TRBV29-1 NA NA TGCAGCGTTGGGATGTTGGGGGGGCGCGTCTCCTACAATGAGCAGTTCTTC CSVGMLGGRVSYNEQFF
TRBJ2-7 TRBV29-1 few NA TGCAGCGTTGTCTACAGGGACTCCTACGAGCAGTACTTC CSVVYRDSYEQYF
TRBJ1-2 TRBV28 NA TRBD1 TGTGCCAGCGGCGGGACAGGGCCTAACTATGGCTACACCTTC CASGGTGPNYGYTF
TRBJ1-5 TRBV6-4 NA NA TGTGCCAGCGCTCTACGCGGGGGTAGCAATCAGCCCCAGCATTTT CASALRGGSNQPQHF
TRBJ1-2 TRBV19 NA NA TGTGCCAGTAGTATTATGTTAACAGGGAACTATGGCTACACCTTC CASSIMLTGNYGYTF
TRBJ2-5 TRBV9 NA TRBD2 TGTGCCAGCAGCGTCCAAGTTAGCGGGAGGGAGACCCAGTACTTC CASSVQVSGRETQYF
TRBJ2-7 TRBV6-5 NA NA TGTGCCAGCTACAGGGTGGAGAACGAGCAGTACTTC CASYRVENEQYF
TRBJ2-3 TRBV7-2 NA TRBD2 TGTGCCAGCAGCTTAGTCGGGGGGACCACAGATACGCAGTATTTT CASSLVGGTTDTQYF
TRBJ1-2 TRBV3-1/TRBV3-2 NA TRBD1 TGTGCCAGCAGCCAAAGGACAGGGGATGGCTACACCTTC CASSQRTGDGYTF
TRBJ1-2 TRBV28 NA NA TGTGCCAGCAGACTTTACAGGTTGGCGGGAGGCTACACCTTC CASRLYRLAGGYTF
TRBJ2-1 TRBV7-9 NA TRBD2 TGTGCCAGCAGCTTTTCCTTAGCGGGAGGGCCATATGAGCAGTTCTTC CASSFSLAGGPYEQFF
TRBJ1-1 TRBV9 NA NA TGTGCCAGCAGCCCTCCCCCGGGAAAGGGAAGGGCTGAAGCTTTCTTT CASSPPPGKGRAEAFF
TRBJ1-6 TRBV28 NA NA TGTGCCAGCAGTTTAAAGCCTAATAATTCACCCCTCCACTTT CASSLKPNNSPLHF
TRBJ1-1 TRBV5-1 NA NA TGCGCCAGCAGCTTGGCAGGGCGTAGTACTGAAGCTTTCTTT CASSLAGRSTEAFF
TRBJ1-1 TRBV9 NA NA TGTGCCAGCAGCCCCAACAGGGCTTTGAACACTGAAGCTTTCTTT CASSPNRALNTEAFF
TRBJ1-5 TRBV5-1 NA TRBD1 TGCGCCAGCAGTTCCTTAGGGGGCCGCAATCAGCCCCAGCATTTT CASSSLGGRNQPQHF
TRBJ2-2 TRBV3-1/TRBV3-2 NA TRBD2 TGTGCCAGCAGCCCGGGACTAGCGGGGGCCGCGAACACCGGGGAGCTGTTTTTT CASSPGLAGAANTGELFF
TRBJ1-4 TRBV28 NA NA TGTGCCAGCAGTTTGGGGGGGACAACTAATGAAAAACTGTTTTTT CASSLGGTTNEKLFF
TRBJ2-5 TRBV27 NA NA TGTGCCAGCAGTTTATTAGGACAAGACCCCAGGAAGACCCAGTACTTC CASSLLGQDPRKTQYF
TRBJ1-2 TRBV6-5 NA NA TGTGCCAGCAGTTACCGGGGTGGGCAGCCCTATGGCTACACCTTC CASSYRGGQPYGYTF
TRBJ1-1 TRBV7-2 once NA TGTGCCAGCAGCTTAATGCGGGGGAACACTGAAGCTTTCTTT CASSLMRGNTEAFF
TRBJ2-7 TRBV12-3/TRBV12-4 NA NA TGTGCCAGCTCCGGACAGCCCTACGAGCAGTACTTC CASSGQPYEQYF
TRBJ2-5 TRBV30 NA TRBD1 TGTGCCTGGAGTGCTCGGACAGGGTCGGCGACCCAGTACTTC CAWSARTGSATQYF
TRBJ1-2 TRBV20-1 NA NA TGCAGTGCTAGTGGCAGGGAAAGGGATGGCTACACCTTC CSASGRERDGYTF
TRBJ2-1 TRBV7-2 NA TRBD2 TGTGCCAGCAGCTCCCCGGGACTAGCGGGGGGGTACCATGAGCAGTTCTTC CASSSPGLAGGYHEQFF
TRBJ1-2 TRBV27 NA NA TGTGCCAGCAGTTTATCCCCCGGGGGAAACTATGGCTACACCTTC CASSLSPGGNYGYTF
TRBJ1-1 TRBV5-6 once NA TGTGCCAGCAGCTTGTCGTCGTGGGGCACCCGGGGGGTCGGGGCTTTCTTT CASSLSSWGTRGVGAFF
TRBJ1-1 TRBV9 NA NA TGTGCCAGCTACAGGGTAGGAACAGGTGAAGCTTTCTTT CASYRVGTGEAFF
TRBJ2-1 TRBV7-8 NA NA TGTGCCAGCAGCTATAGCGGTTGGGGCTACAATGAGCAGTTCTTC CASSYSGWGYNEQFF
TRBJ2-1 TRBV13 NA NA TGTGCCAGCAGCTCCCAGCGCCCCTCCTACAATGAGCAGTTCTTC CASSSQRPSYNEQFF
TRBJ2-1 TRBV4-2 NA TRBD2 TGTGCCAGCAGCCAAGCTGCACTAGCGGGGTTGGGCTCCTACAATGAGCAGTTCTTC CASSQAALAGLGSYNEQFF
TRBJ2-1 TRBV7-2 once NA TGTGCCAGCAGCACACAGCTGACAGTTAATGAGCAGTTCTTC CASSTQLTVNEQFF
TRBJ1-5 TRBV18 NA TRBD1 TGTGCCAGCTCACCCGCCCCTGCAGGGGGACATCAGCCCCAGCATTTT CASSPAPAGGHQPQHF
TRBJ1-5 TRBV5-1 few TRBD1 TGCGCCAGCAAGGGGACAGGGGAAGGGCAGCCCCAGCATTTT CASKGTGEGQPQHF
TRBJ2-3 TRBV20-1 NA NA TGCAGTGCTAGTTTGCCAGCGACTAGCACAGATACGCAGTATTTT CSASLPATSTDTQYF
TRBJ1-4 TRBV7-3 NA NA TGTGCCAGCAGCTTAACAATCGCAACTAATGAAAAACTGTTTTTT CASSLTIATNEKLFF
TRBJ1-2 TRBV5-4 NA NA TGTGCCAGCAGCTTGGAGGGGGTCGACGGCTACACCTTC CASSLEGVDGYTF
TRBJ2-5 TRBV9 NA NA TGTGCCAGCAGCGTAGGTCTACAAGAGACCCAGTACTTC CASSVGLQETQYF
TRBJ1-1 TRBV4-2 NA TRBD1 TGTGCCAGCAGCCAAGATGCTGCAGGGGGCGTTGGCACTGAAGCTTTCTTT CASSQDAAGGVGTEAFF